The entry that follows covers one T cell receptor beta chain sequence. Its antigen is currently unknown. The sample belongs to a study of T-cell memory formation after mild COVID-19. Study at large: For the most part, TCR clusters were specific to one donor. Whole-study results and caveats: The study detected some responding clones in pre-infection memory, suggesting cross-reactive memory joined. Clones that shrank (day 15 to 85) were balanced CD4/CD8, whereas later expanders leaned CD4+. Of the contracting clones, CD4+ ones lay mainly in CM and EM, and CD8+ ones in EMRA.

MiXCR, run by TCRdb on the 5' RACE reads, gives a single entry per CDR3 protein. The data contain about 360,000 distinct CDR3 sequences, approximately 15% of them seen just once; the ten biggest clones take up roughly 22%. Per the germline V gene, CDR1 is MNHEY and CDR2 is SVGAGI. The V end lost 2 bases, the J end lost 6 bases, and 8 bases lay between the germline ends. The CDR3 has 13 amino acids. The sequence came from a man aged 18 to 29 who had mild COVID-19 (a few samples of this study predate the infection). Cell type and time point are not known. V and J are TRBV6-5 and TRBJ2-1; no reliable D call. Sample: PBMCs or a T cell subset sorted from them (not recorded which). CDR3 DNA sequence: TGTGCCAGCAGTTACGTGGATGGCAATGAGCAGTTCTTC. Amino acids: CASSYVDGNEQFF.